This T cell receptor beta chain was documented in a study of T cell responses to AZD1222 COVID-19 vaccine. Whole-study results and caveats: At baseline, seropositivity was found in only 5 to 7 AZD1222 recipients. The donor cohort was predominantly white British with a female majority, and clonal diversity may have been underestimated. No day 14 peak samples; only post-peak repertoires were characterized.

The method was immunoSEQ multiplex PCR; TCRdb's version includes in-frame clones alone and lacks a portion of them. The sample carries fewer than 150,000 clones, around 88% recorded once. For this clone: Its antigen remains unknown.

This CDR3 is built from 11 residues. Trimming removed 7 bases from V and 2 bases from J, with 9 bases in between. Germline V CDR1 and CDR2: DFQATT, SNEGSKA (reference sequence). The sequencing used peripheral blood, collected 28 days after the second AZD1222 dose. The TCR sequence derives from an adult who received the AZD1222 COVID-19 vaccine. This chain connects TRBV20-1 to TRBJ2-7; a weak D match, TRBD2 (5 bases). In DNA, the CDR3 is TGCAGTGTAGGGCGGGCCTACGAGCAGTACTTC. Protein: CSVGRAYEQYF.